The rows below give T cell receptor beta chains drawn from one sample of a study of T cell repertoires in cytomegalovirus infection. TCRdb fed the reads into MiXCR, producing one record per CDR3 protein. Of 740,000 or so distinct CDR3 sequences in the sample, less than 40% were seen once. Sequenced sample: PBMCs. The source is a human donor in good health (CMV status not recorded). Some clones in this sample may be carry-over from other donors' samples. CDR3s include the opening cysteine and the closing phenylalanine or tryptophan. Each record gives: CDR3 length, D gene, clone size, V gene, J gene, CDR3 DNA, CDR3 protein. A D gene is named only where the DNA matches it firmly. Only some rows state a clone size, as once, few, many or a class for expanded clones.

>13|NA|few|TRBV19|TRBJ1-5
TGTGCCAGTAATCCGGGAAGTCGACAGCCCCAGCATTTT
CASNPGSRQPQHF
>15|TRBD1|few|TRBV6-5|TRBJ2-2
TGTGCCAGCAGGTCATCGACAGGGCATGGCGGGGAGCTGTTTTTT
CASRSSTGHGGELFF
>13|TRBD1|few|TRBV20-1|TRBJ2-7
TGCAGTGCTCCCCGGGACAGACCCTACGAGCAGTACTTC
CSAPRDRPYEQYF
>15|TRBD1|NA|TRBV28|TRBJ1-6
TGTGCCAGCAGATTCTCCGGGACAGAGGTCTCACCCCTCAACTTT
CASRFSGTEVSPLNF
>16|TRBD1|NA|TRBV28|TRBJ2-5
TGTGCCAGCACCGGGACAGGGAAGACGGTCCAAGAGACCCAGTACTTC
CASTGTGKTVQETQYF
>16|NA|few|TRBV28|TRBJ2-3
TGTGCCAGCAGTTCACAGGGGGAGGGCCCCACAGATACGCAGTATTTT
CASSSQGEGPTDTQYF
>14|NA|NA|TRBV24-1|TRBJ2-5
TGTGCCACCAGTGATTTAGACGGAGGGGAGACCCAGTACTTC
CATSDLDGGETQYF
>16|NA|NA|TRBV15|TRBJ2-6
TGTGCCACCAGCAGCGACGACAAGGCTGGGGCCAACGTCCTGACTTTC
CATSSDDKAGANVLTF
>14|NA|many|TRBV7-8|TRBJ1-1
TGTGCCAGCAGCCAACAGTGGCGGGACACTGAAGCTTTCTTT
CASSQQWRDTEAFF
>15|NA|NA|TRBV7-2|TRBJ2-1
TGTGACAGCAGCCCCGCAGGGAGCTCCTACAATGAGCATTTCTTC
CDSSPAGSSYNEHFF
>19|NA|few|TRBV24-1|TRBJ2-2
TGTGCCACCAGTGATCCGATTGGGGGCGGACAGCTGAACACCGGGGAGCTGTTTTTT
CATSDPIGGGQLNTGELFF
>16|NA|few|TRBV6-2/TRBV6-3|TRBJ2-7
TGTGCCAGCAGTTACTCGATTGAGAAGGGTGACTACGAGCAGTACTTC
CASSYSIEKGDYEQYF
>16|NA|few|TRBV28|TRBJ2-5
TGTGCCAGCAGACTCCAAATGGACCTTCGGGAAGAGACCCAGTACTTC
CASRLQMDLREETQYF
>15|NA|NA|TRBV27|TRBJ1-1
TGTGCCAGCAGTATCCTCTCGGACACCAACACTGAAGCTTTCTTT
CASSILSDTNTEAFF
>14|NA|NA|TRBV28|TRBJ2-5
TGTGCCAGCAGTCTCCCATCTAGTGCCGAGACCCAGTACTTC
CASSLPSSAETQYF
>15|NA|NA|TRBV5-6|TRBJ1-4
TGTGCCAGCAGCCCGGCAGGGACAAGTAATGAAAAACTGTTTTTT
CASSPAGTSNEKLFF